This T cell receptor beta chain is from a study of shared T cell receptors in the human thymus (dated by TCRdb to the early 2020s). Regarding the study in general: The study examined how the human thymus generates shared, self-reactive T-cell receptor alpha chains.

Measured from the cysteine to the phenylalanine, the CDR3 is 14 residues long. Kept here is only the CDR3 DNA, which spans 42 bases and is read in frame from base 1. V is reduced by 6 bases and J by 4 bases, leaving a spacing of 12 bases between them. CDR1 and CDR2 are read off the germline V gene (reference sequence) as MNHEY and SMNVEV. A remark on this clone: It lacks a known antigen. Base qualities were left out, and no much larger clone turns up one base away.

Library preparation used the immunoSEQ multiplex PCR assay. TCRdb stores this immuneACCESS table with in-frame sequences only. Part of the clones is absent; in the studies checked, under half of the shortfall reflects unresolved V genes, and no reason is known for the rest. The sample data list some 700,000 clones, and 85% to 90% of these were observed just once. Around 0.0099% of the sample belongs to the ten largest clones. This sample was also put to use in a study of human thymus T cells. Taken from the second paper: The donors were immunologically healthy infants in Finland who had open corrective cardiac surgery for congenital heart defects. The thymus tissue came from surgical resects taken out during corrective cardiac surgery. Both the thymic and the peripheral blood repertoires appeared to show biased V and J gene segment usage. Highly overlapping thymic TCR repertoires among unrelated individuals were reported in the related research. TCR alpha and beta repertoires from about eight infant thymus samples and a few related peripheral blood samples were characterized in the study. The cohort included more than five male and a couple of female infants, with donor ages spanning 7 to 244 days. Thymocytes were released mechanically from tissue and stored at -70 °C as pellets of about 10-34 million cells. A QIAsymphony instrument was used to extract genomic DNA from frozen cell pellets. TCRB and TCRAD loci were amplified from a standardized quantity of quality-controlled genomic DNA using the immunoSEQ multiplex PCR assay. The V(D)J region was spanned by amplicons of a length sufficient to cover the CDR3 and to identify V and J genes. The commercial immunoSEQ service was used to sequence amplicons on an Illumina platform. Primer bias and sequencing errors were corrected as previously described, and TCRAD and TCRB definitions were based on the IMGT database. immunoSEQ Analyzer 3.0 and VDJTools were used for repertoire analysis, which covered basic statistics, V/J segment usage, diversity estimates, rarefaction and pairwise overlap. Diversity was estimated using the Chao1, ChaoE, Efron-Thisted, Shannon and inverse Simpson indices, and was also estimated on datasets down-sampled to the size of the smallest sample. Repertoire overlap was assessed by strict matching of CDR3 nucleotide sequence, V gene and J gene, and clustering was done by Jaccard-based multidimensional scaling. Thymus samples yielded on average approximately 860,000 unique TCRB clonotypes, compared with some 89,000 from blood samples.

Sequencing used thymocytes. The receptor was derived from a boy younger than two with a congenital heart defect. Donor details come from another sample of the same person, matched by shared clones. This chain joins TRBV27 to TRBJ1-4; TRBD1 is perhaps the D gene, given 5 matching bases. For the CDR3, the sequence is CASRTTVGNEKLFF. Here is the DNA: TGTGCCAGCAGGACGACAGTAGGTAATGAAAAACTGTTTTTT.